Listed below are T cell receptor beta chains from one sample, sequenced in a study of T-cell memory formation after mild COVID-19. Via MiXCR, TCRdb re-called the 5' RACE reads, giving one row per CDR3 protein. Of 200,000 to 250,000 distinct CDR3 sequences listed, over 7.5% are singletons. What was sequenced was PBMCs or a T cell subset sorted from them (not recorded which). These TCRs come from a man aged 18 to 29 who had mild COVID-19 (a few samples of this study predate the infection). Cell type and time point are not known. Both conserved end residues are part of each CDR3. A D gene is named only where the DNA matches it firmly. Only part of the rows carry a size: once, few, many, or a class if the clone is expanded.

v_gene: TRBV5-1; d_gene: -; abundance: few; j_gene: TRBJ2-1; CDR3nt: TGCGCCAGCAGCCTGGGGGGACTCGGGGAGGAGCAGTTCTTC; CDR3aa: CASSLGGLGEEQFF
v_gene: TRBV20-1; d_gene: TRBD1; abundance: many; j_gene: TRBJ1-6; CDR3nt: TGCAGTGCTAGCCGGGACAGGGATTCACCCCTCCACTTT; CDR3aa: CSASRDRDSPLHF
v_gene: TRBV12-3/TRBV12-4; d_gene: -; abundance: -; j_gene: TRBJ2-1; CDR3nt: TGTGCCAGCAGGGGAGACCGGGGTTCTTACAATGAGCAGTTCTTC; CDR3aa: CASRGDRGSYNEQFF
v_gene: TRBV28; d_gene: -; abundance: few; j_gene: TRBJ1-4; CDR3nt: TGTGCCACCAAGACAGATAATGAAAAACTGTTTTTT; CDR3aa: CATKTDNEKLFF
v_gene: TRBV5-4; d_gene: -; abundance: few; j_gene: TRBJ2-3; CDR3nt: TGTGCCAGCAGCCCGGAGGCGGGTACGCAGTATTTT; CDR3aa: CASSPEAGTQYF
v_gene: TRBV5-1; d_gene: -; abundance: -; j_gene: TRBJ1-1; CDR3nt: TGCGCCAGCAGCTTGGTCCAGAGGAACACTGAAGCTTTCTTT; CDR3aa: CASSLVQRNTEAFF
v_gene: TRBV25-1; d_gene: -; abundance: many; j_gene: TRBJ1-5; CDR3nt: TGTGCCAGCAGCGTCACAGGTAGCAATCAGCCCCAGCATTTT; CDR3aa: CASSVTGSNQPQHF
v_gene: TRBV20-1; d_gene: -; abundance: many; j_gene: TRBJ2-5; CDR3nt: TGCAGTGTTCCGCCACTCGCGGCCCTAGAGACCCAGTACTTC; CDR3aa: CSVPPLAALETQYF
v_gene: TRBV4-3; d_gene: -; abundance: few; j_gene: TRBJ1-6; CDR3nt: TGCGTCAGCAGCCAAGAGATTTGGGTTAGTTCACCCCTCCACTTT; CDR3aa: CVSSQEIWVSSPLHF
v_gene: TRBV6-5; d_gene: -; abundance: few; j_gene: TRBJ2-2; CDR3nt: TGTGCCAGCAGTTACTCTAGATGGGAGAAGACCGGGGAGCTGTTTTTT; CDR3aa: CASSYSRWEKTGELFF
v_gene: TRBV19; d_gene: -; abundance: -; j_gene: TRBJ2-7; CDR3nt: TGTGCCAGTAGCCCCGCCGGATCCTACGAGCAGTACTTC; CDR3aa: CASSPAGSYEQYF
v_gene: TRBV2; d_gene: -; abundance: -; j_gene: TRBJ2-3; CDR3nt: TGTGCCAGCTTACAAGACAGGGAGGCAGATACGCAGTATTTT; CDR3aa: CASLQDREADTQYF
v_gene: TRBV3-1; d_gene: -; abundance: -; j_gene: TRBJ2-1; CDR3nt: TGTGCCAGCAGCCTTCAACAGGGAGGGGTCAATGAGCAGTTCTTC; CDR3aa: CASSLQQGGVNEQFF
v_gene: TRBV12-3/TRBV12-4; d_gene: -; abundance: few; j_gene: TRBJ2-7; CDR3nt: TGTGCCAGCTGTGAACGGGGGAGCTCCTACGAGCAGTACTTC; CDR3aa: CASCERGSSYEQYF